This T cell receptor (beta chain) was observed in a study of regulatory T cells in long-lasting Graves disease. According to the study, TCR beta libraries were built with iRepertoire HTBI primers and CDR3-region Arm-PCR. How the authors handled the data: Among the samples, under 70 TRBV and 12 to 15 TRBJ segments were identified. TCRdb redid the calling of the multiplex PCR reads with MiXCR, one entry per CDR3 protein. The V and J calls come from TCRdb's annotation, not from the publication. Among a few hundred thousand distinct CDR3 sequences, less than 25% were seen once, and the ten largest hold over 10%. This clonotype was seen many times. What it binds is unknown. The study's findings and limits: Study of thyroid tissue was not done, with only peripheral blood studied. Among samples with persistent disease, TRBV28, TRBJ1-2 and TRBJ2-5 were favored. Persistent Graves' patients showed less TCR diversity than newly diagnosed patients showed.

The CDR3 is 14 amino acids. Germline V gene sequence: CDR1 MDHEN, CDR2 SYDVKM. V was shortened by 5 bases and J by 4 bases, with 14 bases between the two germline ends. Sample time point: persistent/refractory GD, antithyroid drugs over 5 years with positive TRAb. Making the TCR library involved RNA that had been extracted from PBMCs. The sequences come from peripheral blood mononuclear cells (PBMCs), collected when the disease was refractory, from a patient treated with antithyroid drugs. This chain joins TRBV28 and TRBJ1-1; D is uncertain. The sequence was collected from a female donor with Graves disease. As DNA, the CDR3 is TGTGCCAGCAGTCCTCAGTTGGGTTTCACTGAAGCTTTCTTT. This translates into CASSPQLGFTEAFF.